This TCR beta chain was sequenced in a study of blood T cell repertoires in COVID-19. Study information: The United States, Italy and Spain were the sources of the acute and convalescent COVID-19 samples. T cells, B-cell-depleted T cells, or PBMCs supplied cDNA or gDNA.

Per the original methods: Counts of nucleated cells, estimated from reference gene primer amplification, were obtained. TCRdb's copy holds only in-frame clones and misses some; the assay was immunoSEQ multiplex PCR. D and trimming were read from the DNA, whereas the V and J calls and clone size are those reported in that table. The sample has about 150,000 clones, around 75% seen once. Germline V gene lookup returns CDR1 SGHTA and CDR2 FQGNSA. V lost 6 bases to trimming and J lost 8 bases, with 19 bases between them. This CDR3 is 14 amino acids long. This clone came up a few times. Sequencing was done on a sample of peripheral blood. The TCR sequence derives from a woman aged 80 or over with acute or convalescent COVID-19. The V and J genes are TRBV7-2 and TRBJ1-2; D possibly corresponds to TRBD1 (5 bases). The CDR3 nucleotides read TGTGCCAGCAGTCTAAACGGGCAGGGCGTCGGCTACACCTTC. It codes for CASSLNGQGVGYTF.